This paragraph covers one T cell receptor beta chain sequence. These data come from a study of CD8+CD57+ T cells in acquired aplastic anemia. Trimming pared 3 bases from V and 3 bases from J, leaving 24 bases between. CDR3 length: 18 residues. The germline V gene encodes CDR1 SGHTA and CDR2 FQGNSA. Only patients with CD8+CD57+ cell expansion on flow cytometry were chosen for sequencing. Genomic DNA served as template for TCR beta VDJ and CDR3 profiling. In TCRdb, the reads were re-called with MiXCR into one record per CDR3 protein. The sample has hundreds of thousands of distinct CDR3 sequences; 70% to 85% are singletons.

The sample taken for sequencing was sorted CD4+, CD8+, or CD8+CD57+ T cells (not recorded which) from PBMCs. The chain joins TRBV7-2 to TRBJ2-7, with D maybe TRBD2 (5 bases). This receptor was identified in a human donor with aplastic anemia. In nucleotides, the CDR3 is TGTGCCAGCAGCTTTCATGGAGACGCCGACTATCTTTACTACGAGCAGTACGTC. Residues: CASSFHGDADYLYYEQYV.